The source of this T cell receptor beta chain is a study of cytomegalovirus exposure and HLA in healthy donors. Clones were read by immunoSEQ multiplex PCR, and TCRdb kept only the in-frame ones, dropping some. The sample lists roughly 120,000 clones; about nine tenths were seen once. The CDR3 contains 11 residues. V dropped 3 bases and J dropped 6 bases, with 6 bases sitting between them. CDR1 is MDHEN and CDR2 is SYDVKM in the germline V gene. A note on this clone: As yet, its antigen is unknown.

Study results and caveats: A list of 150 to 200 TCR beta chains associated with cytomegalovirus was given.

The chain recombines TRBV28 with TRBJ2-7; D gene uncertain. This TCR came from a man aged 18-30 years in good health and CMV-seropositive. The source material was PBMCs. CDR3 sequence (DNA): TGTGCCAGCAGTTTCAGGTTCGAGCAGTACTTC. It is translated as CASSFRFEQYF. Complete variable domain (other parts from reference TRBV28 and TRBJ2-7): DVKVTQSSRYLVKRTGEKVFLECVQDMDHENMFWYRQDPGLGLRLIYFSYDVKMKEKGDIPEGYSVSREKKERFSLILESASTNQTSMYLCASSFRFEQYFGPGTRLTVT.